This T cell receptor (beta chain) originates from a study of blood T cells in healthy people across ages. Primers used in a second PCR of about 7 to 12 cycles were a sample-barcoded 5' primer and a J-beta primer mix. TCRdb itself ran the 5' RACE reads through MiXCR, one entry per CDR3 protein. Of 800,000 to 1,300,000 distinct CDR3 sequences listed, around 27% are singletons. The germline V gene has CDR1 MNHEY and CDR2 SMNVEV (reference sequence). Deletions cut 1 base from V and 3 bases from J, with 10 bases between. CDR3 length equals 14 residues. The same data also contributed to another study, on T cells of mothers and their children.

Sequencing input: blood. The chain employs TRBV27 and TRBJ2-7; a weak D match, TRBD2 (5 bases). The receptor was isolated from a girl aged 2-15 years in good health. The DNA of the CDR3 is TGTGCCAGCAGTTTATATGACGCGGGCTACGAGCAGTACTTC. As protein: CASSLYDAGYEQYF.